The clone carrying this TCR beta chain appeared a few times. Its specificity is not known. A multiplex PCR was run with 60 Vbeta primers and 13 Jbeta primers. The protocol was immunoSEQ multiplex PCR, while the TCRdb copy is restricted to in-frame clones and leaves out a portion. The profile shows approximately 150,000 clones, more than 60% of them singletons. The entry originates in a study of cytomegalovirus exposure and HLA in healthy donors. For the study at large: From HLA-typed donors, an early data release held around 80 million unique TCRs.

CDR3 size: 16 residues. Germline V gene sequence: CDR1 LGHNA, CDR2 YNFKEQ. V lost 4 bases and J lost 0; bases outside the gene matches: 2. General study points: Later on, analysis showed that most CMV-associated TCR beta chains appeared to be HLA-restricted. CMV serostatus stood as the only immune exposure information on hand.

The sample was PBMCs. V gene TRBV4-2 combines with J gene TRBJ2-2, with 10 bases that match TRBD2. The clonotype was recovered from a human donor in good health. CDR3 coding DNA: TGTGCCAGCAGCCTCCTAGCGGGGGCGAACACCGGGGAGCTGTTTTTT. Protein: CASSLLAGANTGELFF.